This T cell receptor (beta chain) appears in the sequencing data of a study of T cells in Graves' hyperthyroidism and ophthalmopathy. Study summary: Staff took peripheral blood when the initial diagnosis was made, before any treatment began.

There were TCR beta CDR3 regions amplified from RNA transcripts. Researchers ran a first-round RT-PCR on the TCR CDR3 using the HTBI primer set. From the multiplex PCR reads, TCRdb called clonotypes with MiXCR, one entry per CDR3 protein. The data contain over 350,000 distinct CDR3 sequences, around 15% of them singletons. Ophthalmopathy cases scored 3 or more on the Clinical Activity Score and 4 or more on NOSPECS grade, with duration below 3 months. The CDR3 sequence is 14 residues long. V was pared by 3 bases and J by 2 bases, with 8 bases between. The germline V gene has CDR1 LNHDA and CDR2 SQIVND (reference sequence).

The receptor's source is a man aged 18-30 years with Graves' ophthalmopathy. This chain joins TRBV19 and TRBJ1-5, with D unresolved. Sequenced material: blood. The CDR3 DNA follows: TGTGCCAGTAGTATGTCCTTCGGCAATCAGCCCCAGCATTTT. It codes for CASSMSFGNQPQHF. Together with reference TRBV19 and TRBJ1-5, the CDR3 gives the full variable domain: DGGITQSPKYLFRKEGQNVTLSCEQNLNHDAMYWYRQDPGQGLRLIYYSQIVNDFQKGDIAEGYSVSREKKESFPLTVTSAQKNPTAFYLCASSMSFGNQPQHFGDGTRLSIL.